A single sample is the source of the 19 T cell receptor beta chains below, sequenced in a study of shared clonotypes between healthy human individuals. The naive CD8 fraction comprised CD45RO-negative cells positively selected for CCR7 and excluded terminally differentiated effector memory CD45RA+ cells. Measured with immunoSEQ multiplex PCR; TCRdb has only the in-frame clones, and not every one. The sample shows some 580,000 clones, about 98% of them seen only once. Sequenced material: naive CD8+ T cells sorted from blood. The receptors shown here come from a man younger than 45 in good health.

The chain joins TRBV6-1 to TRBJ2-5, with D uncertain. The V and J ends lost 10 bases and 5 bases respectively, with 11 bases between them. Per the germline V gene, CDR1 is MNHNS and CDR2 is SASEGT. The CDR3 extends over 11 amino acids. The CDR3 spells CATWAAETQYF. The CDR3 DNA follows: TGTGCCACCTGGGCGGCCGAGACCCAGTACTTC.

The chain couples TRBV19 to TRBJ2-7; tentative D call: TRBD1 (6 bases). The CDR3 is made up of 16 amino acids. Germline V gives CDR1 LNHDA, CDR2 SQIVND (reference sequence). The V end lost 3 bases, the J end lost 2 bases, and 17 bases lay between the germline ends. The DNA for the CDR3 is TGTGCCAGTAGTATTGCGTTACGGGACAAAGCCTACGAGCAGTACTTC. Translated: CASSIALRDKAYEQYF.

J is TRBJ2-7 and V is TRBV18, with D possibly being TRBD1 (5 bases). Germline CDR1 reads KGHSH; CDR2 reads LQKENI. The CDR3 covers 14 residues. Trimming left V 3 bases short and J 2 bases short, with 11 bases between. CDR3: CASSPTDSTYEQYF. For the CDR3, the DNA is TGTGCCAGCTCACCGACCGACAGTACCTACGAGCAGTACTTC.

This chain connects TRBV4-1 to TRBJ2-2; TRBD2 is a possible D gene (5 bases). Deletions cut 4 bases from V and 5 bases from J, with 8 bases between. The CDR3 runs to 13 residues. Germline V gene data show CDR1 as MGHRA and CDR2 as YSYEKL. The CDR3 DNA is TGCGCCAGCAGCCCCGGCGGGACCGGGGAGCTGTTTTTT. Encoded protein: CASSPGGTGELFF.

The chain employs TRBV2 and TRBJ2-3; 11 bases are shared with TRBD2. CDR3 length equals 16 residues. CDR1 is SNHLY and CDR2 is FYNNEI in the germline V gene. V lost 8 bases and J lost 2; bases outside the gene matches: 9. The CDR3 sequence: CASALAGGAFTDTQYF. The CDR3 DNA sequence: TGTGCCAGCGCCCTAGCGGGAGGAGCCTTCACAGATACGCAGTATTTT.

This chain joins TRBV27 and TRBJ1-1; TRBD1 matches 8 bases. The trim removed 4 bases at V and 1 base at J, leaving 5 bases unmatched. Germline V gene sequence: CDR1 MNHEY, CDR2 SMNVEV (reference sequence). The CDR3 totals 15 residues. The DNA of the CDR3 is TGTGCCAGCAGTTATACCGGGACAGGGAACACTGAAGCTTTCTTT. Amino acid sequence: CASSYTGTGNTEAFF.

The chain uses TRBV29-1 and TRBJ2-7; no reliable D call. This CDR3 comprises 15 residues. Trimming removed 3 bases at V and 3 bases at J, with 18 bases between. Germline V gives CDR1 SQVTM, CDR2 ANQGSEA. CDR3 nucleotides: TGCAGCGTTGAGTCCCCGACCGCGATTGGCTACGAGCAGTACTTC. Amino acid sequence: CSVESPTAIGYEQYF.

This rearrangement joins TRBV27 to TRBJ2-7, with D possibly TRBD1 on 5 matching bases. CDR3 length: 15 residues. Trimming shortened V by 4 bases and J by 4 bases, and 17 bases separated the two germline ends. Germline values: CDR1 MNHEY, CDR2 SMNVEV (reference sequence). The CDR3 spells CASSSTVKGWYEQYF. CDR3 DNA: TGTGCCAGCAGTTCGACAGTCAAAGGATGGTACGAGCAGTACTTC.

CDR3 region: CASSWTGDGDEQFF. The CDR3 coding sequence is TGCGCCAGCAGCTGGACAGGGGACGGTGATGAGCAGTTCTTC. This rearrangement joins TRBV5-1 to TRBJ2-1, with 9 bases matching TRBD1. With V trimmed by 3 bases and J by 8 bases, 6 bases remained unmatched. Looked up from germline, CDR1 is SGHRS and CDR2 is YFSETQ. There are 14 residues in the CDR3. Using reference TRBV5-1 and TRBJ2-1 for the parts outside the CDR3, the full variable domain is KAGVTQTPRYLIKTRGQQVTLSCSPISGHRSVSWYQQTPGQGLQFLFEYFSETQRNKGNFPGRFSGRQFSNSRSEMNVSTLELGDSALYLCASSWTGDGDEQFFGPGTRLTVL.

Details on this clone: The same CDR3 is also encoded by other DNA sequences in this sample. CDR3 amino acids: CASSLIGGSYEQYF. The DNA of the CDR3 is TGTGCCAGCAGCCTAATCGGGGGGAGCTACGAGCAGTACTTC. The chain couples TRBV28 to TRBJ2-7, with 7 bases that match TRBD2. The CDR3 is made up of 14 amino acids. Unmatched junction bases numbered 8, after V lost 6 bases and J lost 3 bases. CDR1 MDHEN and CDR2 SYDVKM come from the germline V gene. Full variable domain (missing parts from reference TRBV28 and TRBJ2-7): DVKVTQSSRYLVKRTGEKVFLECVQDMDHENMFWYRQDPGLGLRLIYFSYDVKMKEKGDIPEGYSVSREKKERFSLILESASTNQTSMYLCASSLIGGSYEQYFGPGTRLTVT.

The chain links TRBV7-6 to TRBJ2-7, with 8 bases that match TRBD2. J lost 4 bases, V lost 2 bases, and 19 bases had no gene match. This CDR3 region has 19 residues. The germline gives CDR1 SGHVS, CDR2 FNYEAQ. Here the CDR3 DNA reads TGTGCCAGCAGCTTATGGCTAGCGGGTGGTGAGGGAGGAGGTTACGAGCAGTACTTC. Its translation is CASSLWLAGGEGGGYEQYF.

This sequence joins TRBV6-6 and TRBJ2-1; TRBD2 matches 14 bases. Trimming cost V 6 bases and J 8 bases; bases outside gene matches: 9. Per the germline V gene, CDR1 is MNHNY and CDR2 is SVGAGI (reference sequence). The length of the CDR3 is 16 residues. The CDR3 region has the DNA TGTGCCAGCAGCTCCTGGACTAGCGGGAGGTTGGATGAGCAGTTCTTC. Translation gives CASSSWTSGRLDEQFF.

The rearrangement joins TRBV5-1 to TRBJ2-7; D remains ambiguous. Trimming shortened V by 4 bases and J by 0 bases, and 11 bases separated the two germline ends. Germline V gene sequence: CDR1 SGHRS, CDR2 YFSETQ. This CDR3 region has 14 residues. This CDR3 reads CASSPRPASYEQYF. CDR3 DNA: TGCGCCAGCAGCCCTAGACCGGCCTCCTACGAGCAGTACTTC.

The chain couples TRBV25-1 to TRBJ2-6; D unresolved. CDR3 length: 14 amino acids. The germline V and J ends were trimmed by 10 bases and 0 bases, with 10 bases remaining between them. From germline, CDR1 is MGHDK and CDR2 SYGVNS. CDR3 coding DNA: TGTGCCATCCAGGACCTCTCTGGGGCCAACGTCCTGACTTTC. Its translation is CAIQDLSGANVLTF. The entire variable domain, with the rest obtained from reference TRBV25-1 and TRBJ2-6, is as follows: EADIYQTPRYLVIGTGKKITLECSQTMGHDKMYWYQQDPGMELHLIHYSYGVNSTEKGDLSSESTVSRIRTEHFPLTLESARPSHTSQYLCAIQDLSGANVLTFGAGSRLTVL.

The rearrangement uses TRBV6-5 and TRBJ2-1; no definite D call. There are 12 residues in the CDR3. Trimming left V 5 bases short and J 8 bases short, with 10 bases between. From germline, CDR1 is MNHEY and CDR2 SVGAGI. CDR3 amino acids: CASSLTRDEQFF. In DNA, the CDR3 is TGTGCCAGCAGTCTTACCCGAGATGAGCAGTTCTTC.

The CDR3 nucleotides read TGCGCCAGCAGCTTAGTTGTTCCGAACACCGGGGAGCTGTTTTTT. Its protein is CASSLVVPNTGELFF. V is TRBV5-1 and J is TRBJ2-2; D ambiguous. The CDR3 sequence is 15 residues long. V was shortened by 2 bases and J by 0 bases, with 8 bases between the two germline ends. Germline CDR1 and CDR2: SGHRS and YFSETQ.

The chain recombines TRBV6-4 with TRBJ2-2; TRBD2 is a possible D gene (5 bases). The V and J ends lost 3 bases and 2 bases respectively, with 10 bases between them. The length of the CDR3 is 15 residues. Germline CDR1 is MRHNA and CDR2 is SNTAGT. CDR3 loop: CASSDEGFNTGELFF. The CDR3 bases are TGTGCCAGCAGTGATGAGGGATTTAACACCGGGGAGCTGTTTTTT.

The sample holds one count of this clone. This rearrangement joins TRBV4-3 to TRBJ2-7, with D tentatively TRBD1 (5 bases). There are 13 residues in the CDR3. Germline V lookup: CDR1 LGHNA, CDR2 YSLEER. V lost 4 bases, J lost 4 bases, and 11 bases lay in between. The CDR3 sequence: CASSPSKGYEQYF. DNA of the CDR3: TGCGCCAGCAGCCCGTCGAAGGGGTACGAGCAGTACTTC.

V gene TRBV29-1 combines with J gene TRBJ1-1, with D possibly matching TRBD1 (6 bases). The germline gives CDR1 SQVTM, CDR2 ANQGSEA. CDR3 size: 12 residues. Trimming took off 7 bases at V and 1 base at J, with 10 bases between the two ends. CDR3 sequence reads: CSALGQNTEAFF. DNA of the CDR3: TGCAGCGCCCTGGGACAGAACACTGAAGCTTTCTTT.